This is a list of T cell receptor beta chains from one sample in a study of metastatic and nonmetastatic thyroid tumors. TCRdb reanalyzed the PCR reads with MiXCR. Among just under 60,000 clones listed, 15% to 20% were seen once. The sequenced sample was blood. The receptors derive from a male donor with papillary thyroid cancer or a benign thyroid nodule (not recorded which). Some clones in this sample may be carry-over from other donors' samples. Each CDR3 is given with its conserved first and last residue. The D gene is left open where the match is weak. The size entry gives how often the clone was seen (once, few, many) or a class if it is expanded.

D	size	V	J	CDR3	DNA
NA	many	TRBV24-1	TRBJ2-2	CATSDYKQDTGELFF	TGTGCCACCAGTGATTACAAACAGGACACCGGGGAGCTGTTTTTT